This record concerns one T cell receptor (beta chain) sequence. What it binds is unknown. Every patient had relapsed following autologous stem cell transplantation, and cohorts differed in brentuximab vedotin exposure. The sample originates from a study of PD-1 blockade in classical Hodgkin lymphoma. Libraries were prepared by immunoSEQ multiplex PCR; TCRdb keeps only in-frame clonotypes and omits some of them. The data show roughly 25,000 clones, with 80% seen just once and roughly 6.7% held by the top ten. Regarding the study as a whole: It was reported that newly diagnosed patients had less baseline TCR diversity than healthy donors.

V gave up 6 bases and J gave up 6 bases; unmatched junction bases: 2. CDR1 is MNHEY, CDR2 SVGAGI, per germline. CDR3 length: 13 amino acids. Material: peripheral blood mononuclear cells (PBMCs), obtained at baseline. This clonotype originated in a human donor with classical Hodgkin lymphoma. The chain couples TRBV6-5 to TRBJ1-5; 10 bases are a match to TRBD1. The CDR3 region is CASRRDRGQPQHF. The CDR3, as DNA: TGTGCCAGCAGACGGGACAGGGGTCAGCCCCAGCATTTT.